This record looks at one T cell receptor beta chain sequence and its context. Here immunoSEQ multiplex PCR was the method, and the copy in TCRdb shows in-frame clones only, minus some. The data hold 470,000 or so clones, with 75% to 90% observed a single time. This specimen comes from a study of blood T cell repertoires in COVID-19. Study overall: Sites across the United States, Italy and Spain contributed samples from acute and convalescent COVID-19. PBMCs, B-cell-depleted T cells, or T cells were the source of the cDNA or gDNA that made up the material.

The junction had 7 bases not matched to a gene; V was cut back by 1 base and J by 7 bases. CDR3 length: 15 residues. Germline CDR1 and CDR2: MGHRA and YSYEKL. Sequences were obtained from peripheral blood. The rearrangement links TRBV4-1 to TRBJ2-1; 7 bases align to TRBD1. This sequence was found in a human donor in a cohort sampled during active COVID-19. The CDR3 reads CASSQVGTGANEQFF. As DNA, the CDR3 is TGCGCCAGCAGCCAAGTGGGAACAGGGGCTAATGAGCAGTTCTTC.